The 4 T cell receptor beta chains reported below all come from one sample, sequenced in a study of blood T cell repertoires in COVID-19. Measured with immunoSEQ multiplex PCR; TCRdb has only the in-frame clones, and not every one. The sample gives around 63,000 clones, 72% of which show up once; more than 4% is in the top ten. The sample comprised peripheral blood. The receptors were sampled from a woman in her seventies with COVID-19, enrolled during active disease.

This chain joins TRBV7-9 and TRBJ2-7; tentative D call: TRBD2 (5 bases). This CDR3 has 12 amino acids. V was shortened by 5 bases and J by 5 bases, with 10 bases between the two germline ends. Germline assignment: CDR1 SEHNR and CDR2 FQNEAQ (reference sequence). In DNA, the CDR3 is TGTGCCAGCAGCGTACTAGTAGACGAGCAGTACGTC. This gives the protein CASSVLVDEQYV.

The rearrangement links TRBV25-1 to TRBJ1-2, with D tentatively TRBD1 (5 bases). The CDR3 contains 13 residues. CDR1 and CDR2 (germline): MGHDK, SYGVNS. V lost 2 bases, J lost 4 bases, and 8 bases lay in between. In nucleotides, the CDR3 is TGTGCCAGCAGTGAAAGGGGCAGCTATGGCTACACCTTC. It yields the protein CASSERGSYGYTF.

The V and J genes are TRBV18 and TRBJ2-6, with TRBD2 as a possible D gene (6 bases). The CDR3 runs 15 residues. V was shortened by 2 bases and J by 3 bases, with 8 bases between the two germline ends. The germline gives CDR1 KGHSH, CDR2 LQKENI. CDR3 DNA sequence: TGTGCCAGCTCACCAGGAGGGAATGGGGCCAACGTCCTGACTTTC. Translating gives CASSPGGNGANVLTF.

This chain uses TRBV7-8 with TRBJ2-7; TRBD1 matches at 8 bases. The CDR3 runs to 15 residues. Germline V gene data show CDR1 as SGHVS and CDR2 as FQNEAQ. V dropped 3 bases and J dropped 5; count of bases not matched to a gene: 9. CDR3 in amino acids: CASSFTGQGNHEQYF. The CDR3 nucleotides are TGTGCCAGCAGCTTCACAGGACAGGGTAACCACGAGCAGTACTTC.